The rows below give T cell receptor beta chains drawn from one sample of a study of blood T cell repertoires in COVID-19. Some clones are missing from TCRdb's copy, which holds only in-frame ones; the method was immunoSEQ multiplex PCR. The data hold around 49,000 clones, with 85% to 95% observed a single time. The sample consisted of peripheral blood. All receptors derive from a man aged 55 to 69 with COVID-19, enrolled during active disease. The CDR3 runs from the conserved cysteine through the conserved F or W. Each record gives: clone size, D gene, V gene, J gene, CDR3 protein, CDR3 DNA. A D gene is named only where the DNA matches it firmly. A clone size is listed for some rows: how often the clone was seen (once, few, many), or a class if it is expanded.

abundance: few; d_gene: -; v_gene: TRBV5-5; j_gene: TRBJ2-3; CDR3aa: CASSVLITDTQYF; CDR3nt: TGTGCCAGCAGCGTACTTATAACAGATACGCAGTATTTT
abundance: -; d_gene: TRBD1; v_gene: TRBV29-1; j_gene: TRBJ1-5; CDR3aa: CSVGDRGNQPQHF; CDR3nt: TGCAGCGTTGGGGACAGGGGTAATCAGCCCCAGCATTTT
abundance: few; d_gene: -; v_gene: TRBV7-2; j_gene: TRBJ2-7; CDR3aa: CASSLARLVYEQYF; CDR3nt: TGTGCCAGCAGCTTAGCTAGACTAGTGTACGAGCAGTACTTC
abundance: -; d_gene: -; v_gene: TRBV5-4; j_gene: TRBJ1-5; CDR3aa: CASSLTGSNQPQHF; CDR3nt: TGTGCCAGCAGCTTGACAGGGAGCAATCAGCCCCAGCATTTT
abundance: -; d_gene: -; v_gene: TRBV5-6; j_gene: TRBJ1-5; CDR3aa: CASSLAGFGNQPQHF; CDR3nt: TGTGCCAGCAGCTTGGCGGGTTTTGGCAATCAGCCCCAGCATTTT
abundance: -; d_gene: TRBD1; v_gene: TRBV10-3; j_gene: TRBJ1-3; CDR3aa: CAISEWLGRGMSSGNTIYF; CDR3nt: TGTGCCATCAGTGAGTGGTTGGGCAGGGGGATGAGCTCTGGAAACACCATATATTTT
abundance: -; d_gene: TRBD1; v_gene: TRBV9; j_gene: TRBJ1-6; CDR3aa: CASSVIDRDSPLHF; CDR3nt: TGTGCCAGCAGCGTAATAGACAGGGATTCACCCCTCCACTTT
abundance: few; d_gene: TRBD2; v_gene: TRBV7-9; j_gene: TRBJ2-1; CDR3aa: CASSLSLAGSNEQFF; CDR3nt: TGTGCCAGCAGCTTATCACTAGCGGGAAGCAATGAGCAGTTCTTC
abundance: -; d_gene: -; v_gene: TRBV7-2; j_gene: TRBJ1-2; CDR3aa: CATRGGRGYGYTF; CDR3nt: TGTGCCACCCGAGGGGGACGGGGCTATGGCTACACCTTC
abundance: -; d_gene: TRBD1; v_gene: TRBV5-4; j_gene: TRBJ2-1; CDR3aa: CASSLTGGNEQFF; CDR3nt: TGTGCCAGCAGCTTGACAGGGGGCAATGAGCAGTTCTTC
abundance: -; d_gene: TRBD1; v_gene: TRBV19; j_gene: TRBJ1-2; CDR3aa: CASSTEPGQGDYGYTF; CDR3nt: TGTGCCAGTAGTACCGAACCGGGACAGGGTGACTATGGCTACACCTTC
abundance: -; d_gene: TRBD1; v_gene: TRBV28; j_gene: TRBJ1-5; CDR3aa: CASSLRQGFNQPQHF; CDR3nt: TGTGCCAGCAGTTTGCGACAGGGGTTCAATCAGCCCCAGCATTTT
abundance: -; d_gene: TRBD2; v_gene: TRBV7-2; j_gene: TRBJ2-7; CDR3aa: CASSQTSGTYEQYF; CDR3nt: TGTGCCAGCAGTCAGACTAGCGGAACCTACGAGCAGTACTTC
abundance: -; d_gene: -; v_gene: TRBV2; j_gene: TRBJ1-6; CDR3aa: CASSEAEGVISPLHF; CDR3nt: TGTGCCAGCAGTGAAGCAGAGGGTGTTATTTCACCCCTCCACTTT
abundance: -; d_gene: TRBD1; v_gene: TRBV18; j_gene: TRBJ1-1; CDR3aa: CASSPISVRGPTGNTEAFF; CDR3nt: TGTGCCAGCTCACCCATCTCCGTGAGGGGGCCCACTGGGAACACTGAAGCTTTCTTT
abundance: -; d_gene: -; v_gene: TRBV6-6; j_gene: TRBJ1-1; CDR3aa: CATEDSLNTEAFF; CDR3nt: TGTGCCACCGAGGACAGCTTGAACACTGAAGCTTTCTTT
abundance: -; d_gene: -; v_gene: TRBV7-3; j_gene: TRBJ2-5; CDR3aa: CASSLRQEETQYF; CDR3nt: TGTGCCAGCAGCTTAAGACAGGAAGAGACCCAGTACTTC
abundance: -; d_gene: TRBD2; v_gene: TRBV4-2; j_gene: TRBJ2-1; CDR3aa: CASSQGANGLGNNEQFF; CDR3nt: TGTGCCAGCAGCCAAGGGGCTAATGGACTAGGGAACAATGAGCAGTTCTTC
abundance: -; d_gene: -; v_gene: TRBV5-4; j_gene: TRBJ2-1; CDR3aa: CASSSSGHPYNEQFF; CDR3nt: TGTGCCAGCAGCAGTAGCGGCCACCCCTACAATGAGCAGTTCTTC
abundance: -; d_gene: -; v_gene: TRBV9; j_gene: TRBJ2-7; CDR3aa: CASSFASGETYEQYF; CDR3nt: TGTGCCAGCAGCTTTGCATCAGGGGAAACCTACGAGCAGTACTTC
abundance: -; d_gene: TRBD1; v_gene: TRBV11-2; j_gene: TRBJ1-1; CDR3aa: CASSHGQGVAF; CDR3nt: TGTGCCAGCAGCCACGGACAGGGGGTAGCGTTT
abundance: few; d_gene: -; v_gene: TRBV5-4; j_gene: TRBJ1-4; CDR3aa: CASSLGAGGFEKLFF; CDR3nt: TGTGCCAGCAGCTTAGGGGCGGGAGGGTTCGAAAAACTGTTTTTT
abundance: -; d_gene: -; v_gene: TRBV15; j_gene: TRBJ2-6; CDR3aa: CATSSPLSGANVLTF; CDR3nt: TGTGCCACCAGCAGTCCTTTATCTGGGGCCAACGTCCTGACTTTC
abundance: few; d_gene: TRBD1; v_gene: TRBV27; j_gene: TRBJ1-6; CDR3aa: CASSFLGQGITSPLHF; CDR3nt: TGTGCCAGCAGTTTCTTAGGACAGGGAATCACTTCACCCCTCCACTTT
abundance: -; d_gene: TRBD2; v_gene: TRBV24-1; j_gene: TRBJ2-3; CDR3aa: CATSDPTSGDTDTQYF; CDR3nt: TGTGCCACCAGTGACCCTACTAGCGGGGACACAGATACGCAGTATTTT
abundance: -; d_gene: -; v_gene: TRBV7-2; j_gene: TRBJ1-1; CDR3aa: CASSSVKGGVNTEAFF; CDR3nt: TGTGCCAGCAGCTCCGTAAAGGGGGGGGTGAACACTGAAGCTTTCTTT
abundance: -; d_gene: -; v_gene: TRBV30; j_gene: TRBJ2-2; CDR3aa: CASTRASTGELFF; CDR3nt: TGTGCCTCCACGAGGGCGAGCACCGGGGAGCTGTTTTTT
abundance: -; d_gene: TRBD2; v_gene: TRBV6-5; j_gene: TRBJ2-1; CDR3aa: CASRERGGYYNEQFF; CDR3nt: TGTGCCAGCAGGGAGCGGGGGGGCTATTACAATGAGCAGTTCTTC
abundance: -; d_gene: TRBD1; v_gene: TRBV29-1; j_gene: TRBJ2-4; CDR3aa: CSARDRARHRFQYF; CDR3nt: TGCAGCGCAAGAGACAGGGCCCGCCACCGCTTTCAGTACTTC
abundance: -; d_gene: TRBD1; v_gene: TRBV6-6; j_gene: TRBJ2-7; CDR3aa: CASSSPTGDEQYF; CDR3nt: TGTGCCAGCAGTTCTCCGACAGGGGACGAGCAGTACTTC
abundance: -; d_gene: -; v_gene: TRBV19; j_gene: TRBJ2-3; CDR3aa: CASRRDLVAGTDTQYF; CDR3nt: TGTGCCAGTAGGAGAGATTTGGTAGCGGGCACAGATACGCAGTATTTT
abundance: once; d_gene: TRBD1; v_gene: TRBV28; j_gene: TRBJ1-1; CDR3aa: CASSLPGQEGLAFF; CDR3nt: TGTGCCAGCAGTTTGCCGGGACAGGAGGGGTTGGCTTTCTTT
abundance: -; d_gene: TRBD1; v_gene: TRBV18; j_gene: TRBJ1-4; CDR3aa: CASSGQGAEEKLFF; CDR3nt: TGTGCCAGCTCAGGACAGGGGGCGGAGGAAAAACTGTTTTTT
abundance: -; d_gene: -; v_gene: TRBV6-5; j_gene: TRBJ2-7; CDR3aa: CASKKGGGDSYEQYF; CDR3nt: TGTGCCAGCAAGAAGGGAGGCGGGGACTCCTACGAGCAGTACTTC
abundance: -; d_gene: TRBD2; v_gene: TRBV10-3; j_gene: TRBJ2-7; CDR3aa: CAISETSGPSYEQYF; CDR3nt: TGTGCCATCAGTGAGACTAGCGGACCGTCCTACGAGCAGTACTTC
abundance: -; d_gene: TRBD1; v_gene: TRBV25-1; j_gene: TRBJ2-1; CDR3aa: CASYGQVEQFF; CDR3nt: TGTGCCAGCTACGGACAGGTTGAGCAGTTCTTC
abundance: -; d_gene: -; v_gene: TRBV19; j_gene: TRBJ1-2; CDR3aa: CASRIGGGAWVNYGYTF; CDR3nt: TGTGCCAGTAGGATAGGTGGGGGCGCGTGGGTCAACTATGGCTACACCTTC
abundance: -; d_gene: -; v_gene: TRBV19; j_gene: TRBJ1-2; CDR3aa: CASSLRAPGGYGYTF; CDR3nt: TGTGCCAGTAGTCTAAGGGCCCCGGGAGGCTATGGCTACACCTTC
abundance: -; d_gene: -; v_gene: TRBV7-2; j_gene: TRBJ1-2; CDR3aa: CASSPGPSSSGYTF; CDR3nt: TGTGCCAGCAGCCCAGGGCCATCCTCGAGTGGCTACACCTTC
abundance: -; d_gene: TRBD2; v_gene: TRBV10-2; j_gene: TRBJ2-5; CDR3aa: CASSLAGFETQYF; CDR3nt: TGCGCCAGCAGTCTAGCGGGGTTTGAGACCCAGTACTTC
abundance: -; d_gene: TRBD1; v_gene: TRBV6-5; j_gene: TRBJ1-2; CDR3aa: CASSPGTVPNYGYTF; CDR3nt: TGTGCCAGCAGTCCAGGGACAGTACCGAACTATGGCTACACCTTC
abundance: -; d_gene: -; v_gene: TRBV5-1; j_gene: TRBJ2-2; CDR3aa: CASSPGQPNTGELFF; CDR3nt: TGCGCCAGCAGCCCGGGACAACCGAACACCGGGGAGCTGTTTTTT